The rows below give T cell receptor beta chains drawn from one sample of a study of control samples from healthy donors and cancer patients. Measured with immunoSEQ multiplex PCR; TCRdb has only the in-frame clones, and not every one. Of 400,000 to 500,000 clones detected, 75% to 95% appear once; the ten largest clones hold 5% to 7%. Sequencing was done on a sample of PBMCs. The receptors come from a middle-aged man with head and neck cancer. Both conserved end residues are part of each CDR3. Fields, in order: D gene, clone size, V gene, J gene, CDR3 protein, CDR3 DNA. D genes are given only for firm matches. Some rows have no size entry. The others give once, few or many, or a class for an expanded clone.

>NA|NA|TRBV5-4|TRBJ2-5
CASSLTGGVGETQYF
TGTGCCAGCAGCTTGACGGGTGGGGTGGGGGAGACCCAGTACTTC
>TRBD2|NA|TRBV2|TRBJ2-3
CASSPLAGGRTDTQYF
TGTGCCAGCAGTCCTCTAGCGGGGGGGCGCACAGATACGCAGTATTTT
>TRBD2|NA|TRBV19|TRBJ2-1
CASTRGGLAIYNEQFF
TGTGCCAGTACCCGCGGGGGGCTAGCAATCTACAATGAGCAGTTCTTC
>TRBD2|NA|TRBV5-1|TRBJ2-1
CASSAVAGVTYNEQFF
TGCGCCAGCTCCGCAGTTGCGGGAGTCACCTACAATGAGCAGTTCTTC
>TRBD2|NA|TRBV19|TRBJ2-1
CASSITSGPFNEQFF
TGTGCCAGTAGTATAACTAGCGGGCCCTTCAATGAGCAGTTCTTC
>NA|NA|TRBV11-2|TRBJ1-3
CASSFGTVGSGNTIYF
TGTGCCAGCAGCTTTGGGACTGTAGGCTCTGGAAACACCATATATTTT
>TRBD1|few|TRBV19|TRBJ1-5
CASSSDRGPQHF
TGTGCCAGTAGTTCCGACAGGGGGCCCCAGCATTTT
>TRBD1|NA|TRBV28|TRBJ2-7
CASSSGTGVEQYF
TGTGCCAGCAGTTCCGGGACAGGGGTCGAGCAGTACTTC
>TRBD1|NA|TRBV9|TRBJ2-3
CASSPRTGITDTQYF
TGTGCCAGCAGCCCCCGGACAGGGATCACAGATACGCAGTATTTT
>TRBD1|NA|TRBV10-1|TRBJ2-7
CASSRSGGGGYEQYF
TGCGCCAGCAGTAGATCAGGGGGCGGAGGTTACGAGCAGTACTTC
>NA|NA|TRBV7-2|TRBJ1-1
CASSSQGRTEAFF
TGTGCCAGCAGCTCACAGGGTCGGACTGAAGCTTTCTTT
>NA|NA|TRBV10-1|TRBJ2-1
CASSEKDWHEQFF
TGCGCCAGCAGTGAAAAGGACTGGCATGAGCAGTTCTTC
>TRBD1|NA|TRBV7-9|TRBJ2-4
CASSRQQGASKNIQYF
TGTGCCAGCAGCAGACAACAGGGGGCTTCCAAAAACATTCAGTACTTC
>NA|NA|TRBV19|TRBJ2-7
CASSGGDIYEQYF
TGTGCCAGTAGTGGGGGGGACATCTACGAGCAGTACTTC
>NA|NA|TRBV9|TRBJ1-4
CASSAREWGTNEKLFF
TGTGCCAGCAGCGCTAGGGAGTGGGGCACTAATGAAAAACTGTTTTTT
>NA|few|TRBV5-1|TRBJ2-7
CASSLFDSYEQYF
TGCGCCAGCAGCTTGTTCGACAGCTACGAGCAGTACTTC
>NA|NA|TRBV12-3/TRBV12-4|TRBJ1-2
CASSPSQGQGYTF
TGTGCCAGCAGCCCTTCACAGGGACAAGGCTACACCTTC
>TRBD2|NA|TRBV28|TRBJ2-1
CASSLRERERFF
TGTGCCAGCAGTTTAAGGGAGCGGGAGCGGTTCTTC
>NA|NA|TRBV6-4|TRBJ2-1
CASSQERLGEQFF
TGTGCCAGCAGCCAGGAGAGGCTTGGGGAGCAGTTCTTC